Below are 7 T cell receptor beta chains sequenced from a single sample in a study of blood T cells in healthy people across ages (dated by TCRdb to between 2014 and 2017). The library came from 5' RACE. TCRdb shows the sequencer as Illumina HiSeq 2500. A second PCR of 7 to 11 cycles was performed with a sample-barcoded 5' primer and a J-beta primer mix. TCRdb ran its own pipeline on the public reads, namely fastp trimming at Q25 and MiXCR clone calling, and kept in-frame beta chains. All rows with the same CDR3 protein become a single entry with the most common DNA and genes. A total of 650,000 to 700,000 distinct CDR3 sequences appear in this sample, roughly 32% of them only once. Together, the top ten hold 15% of the sample. The material sequenced was blood. These receptors were taken from a woman over 75 in good health. Donor details come from another sample of the same person, matched by shared clones.

This clonotype came up once. Since a much larger clone is just one base distant, this may be a read error. V and J are TRBV12-5 and TRBJ2-7; no clear D. Germline CDR1 and CDR2: LGHNT and FRNRAP. The V and J ends lost 5 bases and 3 bases respectively, with 8 bases between them. The CDR3 totals 12 residues. CDR3 region: CASGTNCYEQYF. In DNA, the CDR3 is TGTGCTAGTGGTACCAACTGCTACGAGCAGTACTTC.

This clonotype was seen at least ten times. As DNA, the CDR3 is TGTGCCAGCAGTGATCGAAAGAAGGGGGCGGGGGGGCCTGGTGAGCAGTTCTTC. Its translation is CASSDRKKGAGGPGEQFF. The gene calls are TRBV6-1 and TRBJ2-1, with 9 bases aligning to TRBD2. This CDR3 has 18 amino acids. Losses at the gene ends were 3 bases for V and 9 bases for J; bases not matched to a gene: 18. Germline CDR1 is MNHNS and CDR2 is SASEGT.

The V and J genes are TRBV20-1 and TRBJ1-2; D is unclear. Per the germline V gene, CDR1 is DFQATT and CDR2 is SNEGSKA (reference sequence). V lost 5 bases and J 1 base, leaving 20 bases between the germline ends. The CDR3 has 16 amino acids. Here the CDR3 reads CSAPAGGGSVNYGYTF. Written as DNA, the CDR3 is TGCAGTGCTCCCGCGGGAGGAGGGTCAGTTAACTATGGCTACACCTTC.

This clonotype was seen repeatedly, ten times or more. This chain uses TRBV18 with TRBJ1-2; no firm D call. The CDR3 sequence is 15 residues long. V shed 0 bases and J shed 2 bases, with 10 bases lying between them. Germline V gene data show CDR1 as KGHSH and CDR2 as LQKENI. The CDR3 here is CASSPPDGNNYGYTF. Here the CDR3 DNA reads TGTGCCAGCTCACCACCGGACGGGAACAACTATGGCTACACCTTC.

V gene TRBV5-1 combines with J gene TRBJ1-2; D unresolved. With 4 bases removed from V and 4 bases from J, the gap between germline ends came to 17 bases. In germline, CDR1 is SGHRS, CDR2 YFSETQ. This CDR3 is built from 15 residues. Here the CDR3 reads CASSGPSGRFYGYTF. CDR3 DNA: TGCGCCAGCAGCGGCCCCTCTGGCAGGTTCTATGGCTACACCTTC.

The chain joins TRBV6-2 or TRBV6-3 to TRBJ1-5; D ambiguous. V was clipped by 6 bases and J by 1 base, with 16 bases between them. The CDR3 length is 16 residues. The V gene's germline CDR1 is MNHEY and CDR2 SVGEGT. The CDR3 loop is CASSRRVLTSNQPQHF. DNA of the CDR3: TGTGCCAGCAGCCGTAGGGTGTTAACCAGCAATCAGCCCCAGCATTTT.

The chain employs TRBV12-3 or TRBV12-4 and TRBJ1-2; possibly TRBD1 for D (5 bases). The length of the CDR3 is 15 residues. Trimming took 2 bases from V and 7 from J, leaving 17 bases between them. The CDR3 DNA reads as TGTGCCAGCAGTTTAAAAGGGGCCGGGACTACTGGCTACACCTTC. Translating gives CASSLKGAGTTGYTF.